Sequencing of this TCR beta chain was carried out in a study of Graves' ophthalmopathy and Graves' hyperthyroidism. Study details: Peripheral blood samples were taken at initial diagnosis, before any treatment.

This clonotype has more than one count but fewer than ten. What it recognizes is unknown. Pregnancy or lactation, uncontrolled infections and other autoimmune diseases were grounds for excluding patients. Beta-chain TCR CDR3 regions were amplified from RNA transcripts. In the first round, RT-PCR was carried out with HTBI primers, and a multiplex PCR formed the second round. TCRdb used MiXCR to reprocess the multiplex PCR reads, holding one entry per CDR3 protein. This table has under 200,000 distinct CDR3 sequences, roughly two fifths appearing once. Study findings and constraints: The model predicted ophthalmopathy progression with 60% to 71% sensitivity and approximately 72% specificity.

The sequence derives from a woman aged 40 to 50 with Graves' ophthalmopathy. Material for sequencing was peripheral blood.

The CDR3 region is CATIKKVVGHLNTEAFF. CDR3 nucleotides: TGTGCCACCATAAAAAAGGTTGTAGGACACCTGAACACTGAAGCTTTCTTT. This chain links TRBV19 with TRBJ1-1, with D maybe TRBD1 (5 bases). The germline V and J ends were trimmed by 10 bases and 0 bases, with 24 bases remaining between them. There are 17 residues in the CDR3. The germline V gene has CDR1 LNHDA and CDR2 SQIVND (reference sequence).